The rows below give T cell receptor beta chains drawn from one sample of a study of blood T cell repertoires in COVID-19. This table comes from immunoSEQ multiplex PCR, and its TCRdb copy is limited to in-frame clones, with some not included. The data contain roughly 62,000 clones, roughly 80% of them seen just once; the ten biggest clones take up about 9.1%. The sequencing sample was made of peripheral blood. The receptors were gathered from a man of 80 years or more with COVID-19, enrolled during active disease. CDR3s include the opening cysteine and the closing phenylalanine or tryptophan. D genes are given only for firm matches.

v_gene: TRBV5-4
d_gene: .
CDR3aa: CASSLAGRAGDSPLHF

v_gene: TRBV3-1/TRBV3-2
d_gene: .
CDR3aa: CASSPPASPDTQYF

v_gene: TRBV9
d_gene: TRBD1
CDR3aa: CASSADRGAEAFF

v_gene: TRBV7-9
d_gene: TRBD2
CDR3aa: CASSLDLAGEGDIQYF

v_gene: TRBV7-8
d_gene: TRBD2
CDR3aa: CASSPGRAGGRNEQFF

v_gene: TRBV5-1
d_gene: TRBD1
CDR3aa: CASGSGQGSGNTIYF

v_gene: TRBV18
d_gene: .
CDR3aa: CASSPPGDAEKLFF

v_gene: TRBV5-1
d_gene: TRBD1
CDR3aa: CASSTGQLQETQYF

v_gene: TRBV5-1
d_gene: .
CDR3aa: CASRITGAQQFF

v_gene: TRBV7-2
d_gene: TRBD1
CDR3aa: CASSYDRGGYGYTF

v_gene: TRBV4-1
d_gene: .
CDR3aa: CASSQAPQGFGTEAFF

v_gene: TRBV4-2
d_gene: TRBD2
CDR3aa: CASSQLGTSGGEETQYF

v_gene: TRBV20-1
d_gene: .
CDR3aa: CSASDWFF

v_gene: TRBV11-2
d_gene: .
CDR3aa: CASSLASGAGLVGYTF

v_gene: TRBV7-8
d_gene: .
CDR3aa: CASSPRNRDGGEKLFF

v_gene: TRBV9
d_gene: TRBD2
CDR3aa: CASSARLAGFYNEQFF

v_gene: TRBV6-4
d_gene: TRBD1
CDR3aa: CASSESGTGSEKLFF

v_gene: TRBV6-1
d_gene: .
CDR3aa: CASSEASQIYGYTF

v_gene: TRBV7-2
d_gene: .
CDR3aa: CASSLRREGEKLFF

v_gene: TRBV29-1
d_gene: TRBD1
CDR3aa: CSVSGQARGGYTF

v_gene: TRBV9
d_gene: TRBD1
CDR3aa: CASSVWDRGGTEAFF

v_gene: TRBV2
d_gene: TRBD1
CDR3aa: CASSKTLTGRGQPQHF

v_gene: TRBV24-1
d_gene: .
CDR3aa: CATSDSSGANTEAFF

v_gene: TRBV5-1
d_gene: TRBD1
CDR3aa: CASSLEGAGYSPLHF

v_gene: TRBV15
d_gene: TRBD1
CDR3aa: CATSRDRGYEQYF